A selection of T cell receptor beta chains follows, all from one sample in a study of shared clonotypes between healthy human individuals. Using immunoSEQ multiplex PCR, the repertoire was profiled, and TCRdb retains in-frame clones only, with some absent. Among about a million clones listed, 60% to 85% were seen once. Sequencing was done on a sample of memory CD4+ T cells sorted from blood. These receptors all come from a man in his late teens or twenties in good health. Both conserved end residues are part of each CDR3. A D gene is named only where the DNA matches it firmly. Expanded clones are given a class, and other clones once, few, many or no size at all.

v_gene	abundance	j_gene	d_gene	CDR3aa	CDR3nt
TRBV6-1	-	TRBJ2-3	-	CASSVGLSTDTQYF	TGTGCCAGCAGTGTTGGGCTGAGCACAGATACGCAGTATTTT
TRBV7-2	once	TRBJ2-2	-	CASSSQATGELFF	TGTGCCAGCAGCTCACAGGCCACCGGGGAGCTGTTTTTT
TRBV2	-	TRBJ1-5	-	CASSGQFNQPQHF	TGTGCCAGCAGTGGACAGTTCAATCAGCCCCAGCATTTT
TRBV19	few	TRBJ1-5	TRBD1	CASTLRTGYTSNQPQHF	TGTGCCAGTACGTTGAGGACAGGCTACACTAGCAATCAGCCCCAGCATTTT
TRBV25-1	-	TRBJ2-7	TRBD2	CASRPGLASYEQYF	TGTGCCAGCAGACCGGGACTAGCTTCCTACGAGCAGTACTTC
TRBV5-1	once	TRBJ2-7	-	CASSLDSETHEQYF	TGCGCCAGCAGCTTGGACTCAGAGACTCACGAGCAGTACTTC
TRBV5-1	few	TRBJ2-5	TRBD1	CASSFGTGGQETQYF	TGCGCCAGCAGCTTCGGGACAGGCGGCCAAGAGACCCAGTACTTC
TRBV13	-	TRBJ2-7	-	CASSHRVYEQYF	TGTGCCAGCAGCCACCGAGTCTACGAGCAGTACTTC
TRBV9	-	TRBJ2-1	TRBD1	CASSPTGQSLEQFF	TGTGCCAGCAGCCCCACGGGACAGTCTCTCGAGCAGTTCTTC
TRBV27	few	TRBJ1-1	-	CASRNVNTEAFF	TGTGCCAGCAGGAACGTGAACACTGAAGCTTTCTTT
TRBV20-1	-	TRBJ2-5	-	CSASDQETQYF	TGCAGTGCTAGCGACCAAGAGACCCAGTACTTC
TRBV29-1	-	TRBJ2-1	TRBD2	CSVEPPLAGGDNEQFF	TGCAGCGTTGAACCCCCACTAGCGGGAGGGGATAATGAGCAGTTCTTC
TRBV18	few	TRBJ1-1	-	CASSPDKNTEAFF	TGTGCCAGCTCACCCGACAAGAACACTGAAGCTTTCTTT
TRBV28	-	TRBJ2-3	TRBD1	CASSFTGGGTDTQYF	TGTGCCAGCAGCTTCACAGGGGGAGGCACAGATACGCAGTATTTT
TRBV28	few	TRBJ2-7	-	CASSSPQSSSYEQYF	TGTGCCAGCAGTTCGCCACAGTCCTCCTCCTACGAGCAGTACTTC
TRBV2	-	TRBJ1-5	TRBD1	CASSATGQVPQHF	TGTGCCAGCAGTGCTACGGGACAGGTGCCCCAGCATTTT
TRBV6-5	-	TRBJ1-1	-	CASSRFSGYEAFF	TGTGCCAGCAGTAGGTTCTCGGGCTACGAAGCTTTCTTT
TRBV7-9	-	TRBJ2-7	-	CASSLRYSYEQYF	TGTGCCAGCAGCTTACGTTATTCCTACGAGCAGTACTTC
TRBV29-1	-	TRBJ1-2	TRBD1	CSVGDRGEPNNYGYTF	TGCAGCGTTGGGGACAGGGGCGAACCCAATAACTATGGCTACACCTTC
TRBV30	-	TRBJ1-3	-	CAWSRGGLDTIYF	TGTGCCTGGAGCCGGGGGGGGTTAGACACCATATATTTT
TRBV7-8	few	TRBJ2-5	TRBD1	CASSILGQGSKETQYF	TGTGCCAGCAGCATACTGGGACAGGGGTCCAAAGAGACCCAGTACTTC
TRBV28	-	TRBJ1-2	-	CASSDYRVGDYGYTF	TGTGCCAGCAGTGACTACAGGGTTGGTGACTATGGCTACACCTTC
TRBV10-1	many	TRBJ1-1	TRBD1	CASSARQGGPTEAFF	TGCGCCAGCAGTGCTCGACAAGGGGGCCCCACTGAAGCTTTCTTT
TRBV9	-	TRBJ2-3	TRBD2	CASSEQSGVATQYF	TGTGCCAGCAGCGAACAGAGCGGGGTGGCCACGCAGTATTTT